The TCR beta chain described here comes from a study of regulatory T cells in long-lasting Graves disease. This clonotype was seen repeatedly, ten times or more. The antigen remains unidentified. The study's findings and limits: Patients with persistent disease showed a bias toward TRBV28, TRBJ1-2 and TRBJ2-5.

The CDR3 totals 16 residues. V shed 4 bases and J shed 1 base, with 16 bases lying between them. CDR1 SGHRS and CDR2 YFSETQ come from the germline V gene. Time point noted: newly diagnosed GD, antithyroid drugs for less than 3 months. PBMC RNA was the source of the TCR library. The guidelines of the American Thyroid Association were the basis for diagnosing Graves' disease. To make TCR beta libraries, researchers used iRepertoire HTBI primers and Arm-PCR of CDR3 regions. TCRdb re-called the multiplex PCR reads through MiXCR, storing one row per CDR3 protein. The table records some 370,000 distinct CDR3 sequences, about 12% of them present only once. The same data also went into a second study, on T cells in Graves' hyperthyroidism and ophthalmopathy. That work states: Uncontrolled infection, other autoimmune disease, pregnancy or lactation disqualified patients from enrolment. Before onset, ophthalmopathy was predicted by the model a median roughly 6.8 months earlier.

The specimen comprised peripheral blood mononuclear cells (PBMCs), sampled at new diagnosis, from a patient treated with antithyroid drugs. This receptor was obtained from a woman aged 18 to 35 with Graves disease. This chain connects TRBV5-1 to TRBJ2-3; tentatively, D is TRBD1 or TRBD2 (5 bases each). In nucleotides, the CDR3 is TGCGCCAGCAGCATTGAGGGGTGGCAGGGCACAGATACGCAGTATTTT. It is translated as CASSIEGWQGTDTQYF.